This TCR beta chain emerged from a study of blood T cells in healthy people across ages. Study outcomes and limitations: No conclusive comparison of naive versus antigen-experienced cells was possible with unsorted PBMCs. Donors of long life had a larger count of naive CD4+ cells and greater diversity than aged donors.

A sample-barcoded 5' primer and a J-beta primer mix were used in a second PCR of roughly 7 to 12 cycles. Every cDNA molecule bore a tag from a template-switch adaptor containing 12 random nucleotides. TCRdb independently ran MiXCR on the 5' RACE reads; one entry per CDR3 protein. The sample lists 850,000 to 1,000,000 distinct CDR3 sequences, around 48% occurring once. V was clipped by 2 bases and J by 8 bases; unmatched bases: 8. The V gene's germline CDR1 is LGHDT and CDR2 YNNKEL (reference sequence). The CDR3 is 16 amino acids. PBMCs, at least 6 million per sample, were isolated. Points on this clonotype: The target antigen is unknown.

Sequencing used blood. The clonotype was recovered from a man aged 25-45 years in good health. The chain employs TRBV3-1 and TRBJ2-2; TRBD1 matches at 10 bases. The CDR3 loop is CASSQTDRGSLGELFF. The DNA of the CDR3 is TGTGCCAGCAGCCAAACGGACAGGGGGTCCCTGGGGGAGCTGTTTTTT.